This paragraph covers one T cell receptor (beta chain) sequence. The record originates from a study of regulatory T cells in long-lasting Graves disease. Time point noted: persistent/refractory GD, antithyroid drugs over 5 years with positive TRAb. Researchers made the TCR library from RNA that was extracted from PBMCs. Germline V gene lookup returns CDR1 SEHNR and CDR2 FQNEAQ (reference sequence). V shed 5 bases and J 6 bases; nucleotides not matched to a gene: 8. There are 15 residues in the CDR3. Investigators prepared the TCR beta libraries by applying iRepertoire HTBI primers and Arm-PCR of CDR3 regions. In TCRdb, the multiplex PCR reads were re-called with MiXCR into one record per CDR3 protein. The sample contains 300,000 to 400,000 distinct CDR3 sequences, roughly a fifth of which appear only once.

This sequence joins TRBV7-9 and TRBJ2-7; 12 nucleotides line up with TRBD1. The sequenced sample was peripheral blood mononuclear cells (PBMCs), obtained when the disease was refractory, from a patient treated with antithyroid drugs. This sequence was found in a female donor with Graves disease. The CDR3 coding sequence is TGTGCCAGCAGCCGGCCGGGACAGGGGGCGTTCGAGCAGTACTTC. Its protein is CASSRPGQGAFEQYF.